The 23 T cell receptor beta chains below come from one sample, sequenced in a study of monozygotic twins with inflammatory bowel disease. One entry per CDR3 protein, without DNA, is what TCRdb gives after re-calling the 5' RACE reads. This listing includes about 330,000 distinct CDR3 sequences. The specimen was blood. The receptors shown here come from a human donor with ulcerative colitis or Crohn's disease, or a healthy co-twin of an affected twin (not recorded which).

The J gene is TRBJ2-7, the V gene TRBV7-9; checking the TCRdb D call of TRBD1 is not possible without DNA. CDR1 is SEHNR and CDR2 is FQNEAQ in the germline V gene (reference sequence). The CDR3 has 16 amino acids. CDR3 protein: CASSSTMDRGGYEQYF.

The chain employs TRBV7-6 and TRBJ2-2. This CDR3 has 16 amino acids. Germline-derived CDR1 and CDR2 are SGHVS and FNYEAQ. The chain's CDR3 is CASTEYGETNTGELFF.

V gene TRBV28 combines with J gene TRBJ1-5; checking the TCRdb D call of TRBD1 is not possible without DNA. The CDR3 sequence is 13 residues long. Germline CDR1 and CDR2: MDHEN and SYDVKM. The CDR3 reads CASRDRRNQPQHF.

V usage is TRBV5-1 and J usage is TRBJ1-2; with no DNA, the TCRdb D assignment of TRBD1 cannot be verified. This CDR3 has 13 residues. Looked up from germline, CDR1 is SGHRS and CDR2 is YFSETQ. CDR3 sequence: CASAPSTGDGYTF.

V usage is TRBV7-2 and J usage is TRBJ2-2; the D call from TCRdb, TRBD1, cannot be confirmed without DNA. This CDR3 is built from 16 residues. CDR1 and CDR2 from the germline V gene are SGHTA and FQGNSA. CDR3 protein: CASSPYRGSSTGELFF.

CDR3 sequence: CASSFSSNTGELFF. This chain uses TRBV5-1 with TRBJ2-2. The germline gives CDR1 SGHRS, CDR2 YFSETQ. The CDR3 consists of 14 residues.

This CDR3 reads CSARREYEQYF. The rearrangement links TRBV20-1 to TRBJ2-7. Germline lookup yields CDR1 DFQATT and CDR2 SNEGSKA (reference sequence). CDR3 length: 11 amino acids.

The chain joins TRBV19 to TRBJ1-5; TCRdb lists TRBD1, though no DNA is available to test this call. From germline, CDR1 is LNHDA and CDR2 SQIVND (reference sequence). CDR3 length equals 18 residues. The CDR3: CASSIRGDLLYSNQPQHF.

The chain is built from TRBV5-1 and TRBJ2-7. The germline V gene encodes CDR1 SGHRS and CDR2 YFSETQ. The CDR3 is 14 residues long. Here the CDR3 reads CASSLSGNSYEQYF.

The chain carries TRBV4-1 and TRBJ2-1; TCRdb calls TRBD2, which cannot be checked without DNA. This CDR3 comprises 15 residues. Per germline, CDR1 MGHRA and CDR2 YSYEKL. The CDR3 is CASSQDLAGSNEQFF.

This sequence joins TRBV12-3 or TRBV12-4 and TRBJ1-1; TCRdb gives TRBD1 as the D gene, but with no DNA this cannot be confirmed. The CDR3 covers 12 residues. CDR3 residues: CASSLGVPEAFF.

The gene calls are TRBV3-1 and TRBJ2-3; the TCRdb call, TRBD2, lacks DNA for checking. Germline V gives CDR1 LGHDT, CDR2 YNNKEL (reference sequence). The CDR3 has 13 residues. CDR3 sequence: CASLKREPDTQYF.

The chain links TRBV27 to TRBJ2-6; TCRdb names TRBD1, which stays unverified in the absence of DNA. Per germline, CDR1 MNHEY and CDR2 SMNVEV (reference sequence). The CDR3 length is 17 residues. The CDR3 loop reads CASSRTGANSGANVLTF.

J is TRBJ2-1 and V is TRBV14; with no DNA, the TCRdb D assignment of TRBD1 cannot be verified. Germline V CDR1 and CDR2: SGHDN, FVKESK. The CDR3 has 16 residues. CDR3 sequence reads: CASSRPRVPPYNEQFF.

V gene TRBV12-3 or TRBV12-4 combines with J gene TRBJ1-4; TCRdb's D call, TRBD1, is unchecked because there is no DNA. CDR3 size: 13 residues. CDR3 sequence reads: CASSPDRNEKLFF.

The chain links TRBV25-1 to TRBJ2-3; TCRdb returns TRBD1, unconfirmable since there is no DNA. This CDR3 is 16 amino acids long. From germline, CDR1 is MGHDK and CDR2 SYGVNS. CDR3 sequence reads: CASSDRGGSSTDTQYF.

The V call is TRBV13, the J call TRBJ2-7; TCRdb's D gene call, TRBD1, goes unchecked for lack of DNA. Germline values: CDR1 PRHDT, CDR2 FYEKMQ (reference sequence). The length of the CDR3 is 17 residues. The CDR3 here is CASSLGANRELRHRQYF.

The chain combines TRBV18 with TRBJ2-5; as DNA is missing, the TRBD1 call by TCRdb cannot be tested. CDR3 length: 13 amino acids. Germline CDR1 and CDR2: KGHSH and LQKENI. The CDR3 sequence is CASSPLQVETQYF. Full variable domain (outside the CDR3, taken from reference TRBV18 and TRBJ2-5): NAGVMQNPRHLVRRRGQEARLRCSPMKGHSHVYWYRQLPEEGLKFMVYLQKENIIDESGMPKERFSAEFPKEGPSILRIQQVVRGDSAAYFCASSPLQVETQYFGPGTRLLVL.

The genes are TRBV19 and TRBJ1-5. The germline gives CDR1 LNHDA, CDR2 SQIVND (reference sequence). The CDR3 contains 15 residues. This CDR3 is CASKYVGGGNQPQHF.

The rearrangement joins TRBV5-1 to TRBJ2-7; TCRdb picks TRBD1, but there is no DNA to check that call. The CDR3 has 13 residues. The germline V gene encodes CDR1 SGHRS and CDR2 YFSETQ. This CDR3 is CASSFQGSYEQYF.

The chain carries TRBV20-1 and TRBJ2-1; TCRdb outputs TRBD1, but without DNA this stays unchecked. The V gene's germline CDR1 is DFQATT and CDR2 SNEGSKA (reference sequence). The CDR3 covers 13 residues. The CDR3 protein is CSARGAGGAEQFF.

This chain uses TRBV6-1 with TRBJ1-5; the TRBD1 assignment by TCRdb is unverifiable without DNA. The length of the CDR3 is 14 residues. Per germline, CDR1 MNHNS and CDR2 SASEGT. CDR3 protein: CASSERGQGQPQHF.

The chain recombines TRBV28 with TRBJ1-4; TCRdb's D call of TRBD1 is untestable without DNA. Per the germline V gene, CDR1 is MDHEN and CDR2 is SYDVKM. The CDR3 loop spans 15 amino acids. The CDR3 sequence: CASSTTGTGLRQLFF.